This T cell receptor (beta chain) was identified during a study of T cells in Graves' hyperthyroidism and ophthalmopathy. Broader study findings: Most thyroid clonotypes expanded above 0.001 were also detected in blood. The model's output predicted ophthalmopathy at a median of 6.5 months prior to onset.

Reasons for excluding patients were uncontrolled infection, other autoimmune disease, pregnancy or lactation. The diagnostic basis comprised clinical symptoms, serum thyroxine and TRAb, thyroid ultrasound and orbital computed tomography. Regions amplified from RNA transcripts were the TCR beta CDR3 regions. TCR CDR3 underwent first-round RT-PCR with the HTBI primer set. TCRdb re-called the multiplex PCR reads with MiXCR, one entry per CDR3 protein. The table lists 350,000 to 400,000 distinct CDR3 sequences, 15% to 20% of them singletons, with approximately 4% in the top ten. The sample holds many counts of this clonotype. No antigen is known for it. J lost 5 bases, V lost 2 bases, and 5 bases had no gene match. Germline CDR1 reads MDHEN; CDR2 reads SYDVKM. The length of the CDR3 is 17 residues.

The rearrangement uses TRBV28 and TRBJ2-6; TRBD2 aligns across 11 bases. The clonotype was recovered from a woman between 18 and 29 years old with Graves' hyperthyroidism. The sample consisted of blood. The CDR3 DNA is TGTGCCAGCAGTTTACTAGCGGGGGGCTCGTGGGCCAACGTCCTGACTTTC. The encoded protein is CASSLLAGGSWANVLTF.